The clone carrying this T cell receptor beta chain occurred many times. Germline assignment: CDR1 SGHNT and CDR2 YYREEE (reference sequence). J gave up 2 bases and V 2 bases, and 6 bases lay outside the gene matches. The CDR3 consists of 16 residues. TCRdb processed the RACE reads anew with MiXCR; each CDR3 protein has one entry. This table holds about 85,000 distinct CDR3 sequences, more than 9% found once. Time point denoted: patch test 2, 6 weeks after DPC sensitization. Described treatment: therapeutic diphenylcyclopropenone sensitization with weekly scalp DPC. The data stem from a study of human T cells and chemical hapten exposure.

The rearrangement links TRBV5-4 to TRBJ2-5; 10 bases map to TRBD2. The input for sequencing was whole blood, taken in connection with sensitization to the hapten diphenylcyclopropenone (DPC). This receptor was obtained from a man younger than 35 with alopecia areata. Some clones in this sample may be carry-over from other donors' samples. The CDR3 DNA reads as TGTGCCAGCAGCTTCCGCCTAGCGGGGGTTCAAGAGACCCAGTACTTC. The encoded protein is CASSFRLAGVQETQYF.